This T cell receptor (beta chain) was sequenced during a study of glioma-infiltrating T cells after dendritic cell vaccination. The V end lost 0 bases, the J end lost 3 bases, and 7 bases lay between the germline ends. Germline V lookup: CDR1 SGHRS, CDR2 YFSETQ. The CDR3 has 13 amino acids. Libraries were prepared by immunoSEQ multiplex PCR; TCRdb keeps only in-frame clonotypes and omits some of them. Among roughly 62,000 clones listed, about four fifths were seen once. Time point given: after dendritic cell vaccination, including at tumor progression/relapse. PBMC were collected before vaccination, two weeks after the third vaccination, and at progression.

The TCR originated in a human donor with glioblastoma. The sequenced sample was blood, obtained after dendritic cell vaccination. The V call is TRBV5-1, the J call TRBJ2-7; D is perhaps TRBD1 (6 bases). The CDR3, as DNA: TGCGCCAGCAGCTTGGCAGGGGTCTACGAGCAGTACTTC. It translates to CASSLAGVYEQYF.